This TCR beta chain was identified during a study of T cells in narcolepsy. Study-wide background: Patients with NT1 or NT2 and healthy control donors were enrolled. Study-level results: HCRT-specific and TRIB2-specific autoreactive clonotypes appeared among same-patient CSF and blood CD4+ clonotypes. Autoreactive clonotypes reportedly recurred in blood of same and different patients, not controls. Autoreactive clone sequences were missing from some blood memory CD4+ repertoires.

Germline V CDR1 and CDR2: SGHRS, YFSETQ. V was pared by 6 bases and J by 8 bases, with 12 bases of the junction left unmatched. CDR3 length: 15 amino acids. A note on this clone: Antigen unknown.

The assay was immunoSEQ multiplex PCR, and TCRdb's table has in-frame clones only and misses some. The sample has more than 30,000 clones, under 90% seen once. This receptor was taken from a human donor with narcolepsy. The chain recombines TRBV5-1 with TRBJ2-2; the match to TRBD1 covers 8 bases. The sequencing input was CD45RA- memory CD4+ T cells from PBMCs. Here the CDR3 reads CASTPGQGAVGELFF. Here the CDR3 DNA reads TGCGCCAGCACGCCTGGGCAGGGGGCTGTTGGGGAGCTGTTTTTT.